This T cell receptor (beta chain) was sequenced in a study of cytomegalovirus exposure and HLA in healthy donors. General study points: The study put 150 to 200 TCR beta chains on its list as cytomegalovirus-associated. In a later analysis, an Asian-associated ancestry cluster reportedly showed fewer N-insertions than the 666-donor mean. Common viral pathogens were later found to be apparently linked to several of the most significant clusters.

The CDR3 totals 12 residues. The V gene's germline CDR1 is SEHNR and CDR2 FQNEAQ (reference sequence). Comment on this clone: Its specificity is unknown.

This PCR relied on a set of 60 Vbeta primers and 13 Jbeta primers. Using immunoSEQ multiplex PCR, the repertoire was profiled, and TCRdb retains in-frame clones only, with some absent. This sample yields about 160,000 clones, of which approximately 81% are seen a single time; 5.5% to 8% belongs to the top ten. Sequences were obtained from PBMCs. This sequence was found in a woman aged 25 to 39 in good health and CMV-seropositive. The chain carries TRBV7-9 and TRBJ1-2, with 9 bases fitting TRBD1. Written as DNA, the CDR3 is TGTGCAGAAGAACAGGGGGCGCGGGGCTACACCTTC. Its translation is CAEEQGARGYTF.